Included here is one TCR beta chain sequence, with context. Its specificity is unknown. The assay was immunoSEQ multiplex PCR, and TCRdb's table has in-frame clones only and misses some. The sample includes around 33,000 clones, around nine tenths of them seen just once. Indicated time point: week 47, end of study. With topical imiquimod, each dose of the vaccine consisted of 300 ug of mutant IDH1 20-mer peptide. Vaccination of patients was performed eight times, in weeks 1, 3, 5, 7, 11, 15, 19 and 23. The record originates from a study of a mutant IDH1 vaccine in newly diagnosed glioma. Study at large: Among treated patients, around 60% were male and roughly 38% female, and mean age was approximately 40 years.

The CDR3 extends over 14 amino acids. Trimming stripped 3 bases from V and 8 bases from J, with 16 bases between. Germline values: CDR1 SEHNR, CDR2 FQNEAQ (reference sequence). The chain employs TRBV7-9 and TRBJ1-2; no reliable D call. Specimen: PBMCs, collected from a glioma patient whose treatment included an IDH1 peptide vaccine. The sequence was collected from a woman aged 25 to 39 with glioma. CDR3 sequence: CASSLTSVGKGYTF. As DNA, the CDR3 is TGTGCCAGCAGCTTGACATCTGTGGGGAAAGGCTACACCTTC.